The rows below give T cell receptor beta chains drawn from one sample of a study of blood T cells in healthy people across ages. Each CDR3 protein gets one entry after TCRdb re-called the 5' RACE reads with MiXCR. The repertoire holds about 1,000,000 distinct CDR3 sequences, with 45% as singletons. The specimen was blood. These receptors came from a woman aged 55-70 years in good health. Each CDR3 is given with its conserved first and last residue. The D gene is left open where the match is weak. Some rows have no size entry. The others give once, few or many, or a class for an expanded clone.

>NA|NA|TRBJ1-5|TRBV20-1
CSARDVVSRISDQPQHF
TGCAGTGCTAGAGATGTGGTCAGCAGGATCTCCGATCAGCCCCAGCATTTT
>NA|NA|TRBJ2-7|TRBV20-1
CSARGSQPYEQYF
TGCAGTGCTAGAGGTTCGCAGCCCTACGAGCAGTACTTC
>NA|NA|TRBJ2-1|TRBV7-9
CASSQIGGANEQFF
TGTGCCAGCAGCCAAATTGGGGGGGCCAATGAGCAGTTCTTC
>NA|NA|TRBJ1-2|TRBV7-9
CASTPPSPEGYTF
TGTGCCAGCACCCCCCCCAGCCCGGAGGGCTACACCTTC
>NA|NA|TRBJ1-5|TRBV6-1
CASSENQPQHF
TGTGCCAGCAGTGAGAATCAGCCCCAGCATTTT
>NA|NA|TRBJ2-7|TRBV10-1
CASSDSASQKTLYF
TGCGCCAGCAGTGATTCGGCTAGCCAAAAGACCCTGTACTTC
>few|NA|TRBJ2-7|TRBV28
CASSSRPPDEQYF
TGTGCCAGCAGTTCCAGACCTCCTGACGAGCAGTACTTC
>NA|TRBD2|TRBJ2-1|TRBV11-2
CASSTGLAVYEQFF
TGTGCCAGCAGCACGGGACTAGCGGTTTACGAGCAGTTCTTC
>NA|TRBD1|TRBJ2-7|TRBV5-1
CASRPGQRGSYEQYF
TGCGCCAGCAGACCGGGACAGCGCGGGTCCTACGAGCAGTACTTC
>NA|NA|TRBJ2-7|TRBV25-1
CATLRGGHEQYF
TGTGCCACCCTTAGGGGGGGCCACGAGCAGTACTTC